This entry lists 2 T cell receptor beta chains sequenced from one sample in a study of tumor-infiltrating lymphocytes in primary liver carcinoma. The template, 450 to 650 ng total RNA, yielded TCR beta cDNA made with a constant-region primer. Employing slightly modified ARM-PCR, three nested multiplex PCR rounds were run, and these gave rise to the TCR beta libraries. The opening two PCR rounds, around 11 cycles each, paired TRBV1-TRBV30 forward primers with a C-beta reverse primer. One entry per CDR3 protein, called by TCRdb with MiXCR from the multiplex PCR reads. This table has about 21,000 distinct CDR3 sequences, almost 80% appearing once. Total RNA and DNA came together from around 20-30 mg of bulk tissue without cell sorting. The sample consisted of liver tumor tissue from sampling region 1. The subset is: tumor region T1, superior pole. Receptors originate from a woman under 40 with primary liver carcinoma and hepatitis B virus infection.

On this clonotype: A junction end diverges from the germline sequence, so it may reflect a read error. The gene calls are TRBV4-3 and TRBJ2-2; 10 nucleotides agree with TRBD2. Germline CDR1 is LGHNA and CDR2 is YSLEER. There are 19 residues in the CDR3. The DNA of the CDR3 is TGCGCTAGCAGCGTACCAGCGGGAGGGTCCCGTTCGAACACAGGGGAGCTGTTTTTT. Translating it yields CASSVPAGGSRSNTGELFF.

This chain connects TRBV12-3 or TRBV12-4 to TRBJ1-2; 7 bases agree with TRBD1. V lost 5 bases, J lost 10 bases, and 4 bases stayed unmatched. The CDR3 contains 11 residues. In DNA, the CDR3 is TGTGCCAGCAGTAGGGGGACAGACTACACCTTC. This encodes CASSRGTDYTF.